This TCR beta chain was obtained from a study of circulating CD8 cells and anti-PD-1 response in melanoma. In the study overall: Responders had complete or partial responses; non-responders had stable or progressive disease. Findings and limits, study-wide: Published repertoire comparisons used only baseline and M1 samples. Generally, no replicate experiments were performed. No tumor material was available, so peptide assays assessed reactivity.

In its sample, this clonotype ranks as medium-sized (0.01 to 0.1%). What it binds is unknown. V was pared by 6 bases and J by 5 bases, with 9 bases of the junction left unmatched. This CDR3 comprises 14 residues. In germline, CDR1 is DFQATT, CDR2 SNEGSKA (reference sequence). The QIAseq Immune Repertoire TCR panel built the libraries from about 16 ng of total RNA. TCRdb itself ran the reads through MiXCR, one entry per CDR3 protein. The sample contains 950 to 1,100 distinct CDR3 sequences, roughly 6% of which appear only once. Sorting of live CD3+CD8+TCRalphabeta+ cells by PD-1 and/or TIGIT gave four subsets.

The clonotype originates from a human donor with melanoma. Sequences were derived from CD8+ T cells from PBMCs, sampled at baseline or after one month of anti-PD-1 therapy (not recorded which). The chain employs TRBV20-1 and TRBJ2-2, with TRBD2 matching 7 bases. CDR3 sequence reads: CSALGPGGTGELFF. CDR3 sequence (DNA): TGCAGTGCCCTCGGACCGGGGGGTACCGGGGAGCTGTTTTTT.